Shown below are 20 T cell receptor beta chains from a single sample sequenced in a study of T cell repertoires in cytomegalovirus infection. From the reads, TCRdb called clonotypes with MiXCR, one entry per CDR3 protein. The sample has 200,000 to 300,000 distinct CDR3 sequences; over 8% are singletons. The sample was PBMCs. These receptors originate from a human donor in good health (CMV status not recorded). Some clones in this sample may be carry-over from other donors' samples.

This clonotype was found a few times. This chain links TRBV5-1 with TRBJ2-2, with TRBD1 identical over 7 bases. The CDR3 length is 17 residues. Trimming took 7 bases from V and 1 from J; bases not matched to a gene: 13. The germline CDR1 and CDR2 sequences are SGHRS and YFSETQ. The CDR3 bases are TGCGCCAGCTCCGAGGGGGCAAACGAGGTGAACACCGGGGAGCTGTTTTTT. Translation gives CASSEGANEVNTGELFF. Full variable domain (rest looked up from reference TRBV5-1 and TRBJ2-2): KAGVTQTPRYLIKTRGQQVTLSCSPISGHRSVSWYQQTPGQGLQFLFEYFSETQRNKGNFPGRFSGRQFSNSRSEMNVSTLELGDSALYLCASSEGANEVNTGELFFGEGSRLTVL.

The sample holds many counts of this clonotype. The chain joins TRBV5-1 to TRBJ2-1; 9 bases are a match to TRBD2. CDR1 is SGHRS and CDR2 is YFSETQ in the germline V gene. The CDR3 sequence is 15 residues long. V was pared by 4 bases and J by 8 bases, with 10 bases of the junction left unmatched. CDR3 in amino acids: CASSPQSSGSYEQFF. CDR3 DNA sequence: TGCGCCAGCAGCCCCCAGAGTAGCGGGAGTTATGAGCAGTTCTTC. Variable domain in full (rest from reference TRBV5-1 and TRBJ2-1): KAGVTQTPRYLIKTRGQQVTLSCSPISGHRSVSWYQQTPGQGLQFLFEYFSETQRNKGNFPGRFSGRQFSNSRSEMNVSTLELGDSALYLCASSPQSSGSYEQFFGPGTRLTVL.

This clonotype was seen only a few times. The V and J genes are TRBV30 and TRBJ1-5; possibly TRBD1 for D (6 bases). Germline CDR1 is GTSNPN and CDR2 is SVGIG (reference sequence). This CDR3 has 12 amino acids. Trimming took 7 bases from V and 6 from J, leaving 13 bases between them. The CDR3 protein is CALDRGSQPQHF. For the CDR3, the DNA is TGTGCCTTGGACAGAGGGAGTCAGCCCCAGCATTTT.

This clonotype came up a few times. V gene TRBV2 combines with J gene TRBJ1-6; D unclear. Germline CDR1 is SNHLY and CDR2 is FYNNEI. Trimming stripped 1 base from V and 15 bases from J, with 13 bases between. The CDR3 has 13 amino acids. CDR3 DNA: TGTGCCAGCAGTGAAGGCCCTCTGGGAATCCTCCACTTT. Its translation: CASSEGPLGILHF.

J is TRBJ1-1 and V is TRBV10-3; D call uncertain. Germline-derived CDR1 and CDR2 are ENHRY and SYGVKD. V was shortened by 8 bases and J by 11 bases, with 15 bases between the two germline ends. The CDR3 covers 11 residues. CDR3 region: CAIGASGQAFF. Written as DNA, the CDR3 is TGTGCCATCGGAGCATCTGGTCAGGCTTTCTTT.

The genes are TRBV20-1 and TRBJ2-2; TRBD1 agrees at 7 bases. Germline-derived CDR1 and CDR2 are DFQATT and SNEGSKA (reference sequence). After removal of 0 bases from V and 1 base from J, the junction contained 5 bases not matched to a gene. The CDR3 has 16 residues. CDR3 protein: CSARDFRTGNTGELFF. CDR3 bases: TGCAGTGCTAGAGATTTTAGGACAGGGAACACCGGGGAGCTGTTTTTT.

This clonotype has ten or more counts. V is TRBV11-3 and J is TRBJ2-1; either TRBD1 or TRBD2 may fit D (5 bases each). CDR3 length: 14 residues. V was cut by 7 bases and J by 4 bases, with 14 bases left in between. Per the germline V gene, CDR1 is SGHNT and CDR2 is YENEEA. Here the CDR3 DNA reads TGTGCCAGCACCCGGGACCCCATTTACAATGAGCAGTTCTTC. The encoded protein is CASTRDPIYNEQFF.

The table lists this clonotype with many counts. J is TRBJ1-2 and V is TRBV7-8; D gene uncertain. The V end lost 5 bases, the J end lost 8 bases, and 9 bases lay between the germline ends. Germline V gives CDR1 SGHVS, CDR2 FQNEAQ. This CDR3 is built from 11 residues. CDR3 nucleotides: TGTGCCAGCAGCGGCGGATTCGGCTACACCTTC. This codes for CASSGGFGYTF.

This clonotype was observed at least ten times. The V call is TRBV20-1, the J call TRBJ2-7; D possibly corresponds to TRBD1 (5 bases). The length of the CDR3 is 14 residues. Germline loops: CDR1 DFQATT, CDR2 SNEGSKA (reference sequence). V was clipped by 2 bases and J by 0 bases, with 11 bases between them. The chain's CDR3 is CSARKAGLSYEQYF. The CDR3 coding sequence is TGCAGTGCTAGAAAGGCAGGGCTCTCCTACGAGCAGTACTTC.

This clonotype was detected ten times or more. The chain carries TRBV6-8 and TRBJ2-7; D may be TRBD1 (5 bases). The V and J ends lost 5 bases and 6 bases respectively, with 11 bases between them. Germline V lookup: CDR1 MNHGY, CDR2 SAAAGT. The CDR3 length is 12 residues. The CDR3 DNA reads as TGTGCCAGCAGTCCAGGGAACTGCGAGCAGTACTTC. This codes for CASSPGNCEQYF.

The sample holds many counts of this clonotype. The chain's CDR3 is CASRNRTWGDTEAFF. CDR3 DNA: TGTGCCAGCAGGAACCGAACGTGGGGAGACACTGAAGCTTTCTTT. The rearrangement joins TRBV7-9 to TRBJ1-1; D remains ambiguous. The germline CDR1 and CDR2 sequences are SEHNR and FQNEAQ (reference sequence). V lost 6 bases and J lost 3, with 17 bases in between. The length of the CDR3 is 15 residues.

This clonotype was observed at least ten times. The rearrangement links TRBV20-1 to TRBJ2-7, with D tentatively TRBD1 (6 bases). V was pared by 0 bases and J by 3 bases, with 12 bases between. This CDR3 contains 14 residues. Germline values: CDR1 DFQATT, CDR2 SNEGSKA (reference sequence). The CDR3 nucleotides are TGCAGTGCTAGAGATTGGGGGACAAACTACGAGCAGTACTTC. Amino acids: CSARDWGTNYEQYF.

This clonotype was counted ten times or more. The V and J genes are TRBV6-2 or TRBV6-3 and TRBJ1-2; D not certain. V gave up 0 bases and J gave up 4 bases, with 18 bases separating them. This CDR3 is built from 17 residues. Germline lookup yields CDR1 MNHEY and CDR2 SVGEGT. The CDR3 nucleotides read TGTGCCAGCAGTTACTCCGCGGCGGGAGAAACGAGCTATGGCTACACCTTC. This codes for CASSYSAAGETSYGYTF.

This clonotype came up many times. This chain connects TRBV7-6 to TRBJ1-6; tentatively, D is TRBD1 (5 bases). Germline V gene lookup returns CDR1 SGHVS and CDR2 FNYEAQ. This CDR3 spans 14 amino acids. V was shortened by 0 bases and J by 10 bases, with 10 bases between the two germline ends. CDR3 DNA: TGTGCCAGCAGCTTAGCCGGGGGAGAGTCACCCCTCCACTTT. Amino acids: CASSLAGGESPLHF.

This clonotype occurred many times. The V call is TRBV11-3, the J call TRBJ2-6; no clear D. This CDR3 contains 15 residues. V lost 4 bases, J lost 0 bases, and 7 bases lay in between. Germline lookup yields CDR1 SGHNT and CDR2 YENEEA. CDR3 loop: CASSSMSSGANVLTF. The CDR3 DNA sequence: TGTGCCAGCAGCTCTATGAGCTCTGGGGCCAACGTCCTGACTTTC.

This clonotype was recorded a few times. The chain joins TRBV20-1 to TRBJ1-2; D is possibly TRBD1 (6 bases). The CDR3 covers 14 residues. The V gene's germline CDR1 is DFQATT and CDR2 SNEGSKA (reference sequence). V lost 5 bases and J 2 bases, leaving 15 bases between the germline ends. CDR3 in DNA: TGCAGTGCTTATGCCCCCGGGACAAACTATGGCTACACCTTC. This sequence encodes CSAYAPGTNYGYTF.

The J gene is TRBJ2-1, the V gene TRBV12-5, with a possible D match to TRBD2 (5 bases). The CDR3 loop spans 13 amino acids. V gave up 6 bases and J gave up 5 bases, with 11 bases separating them. Per germline, CDR1 LGHNT and CDR2 FRNRAP. The CDR3 DNA is TGTGCTAGTGGCCGGACTGGACACAATGAGCAGTTCTTC. As protein: CASGRTGHNEQFF. Supplemented by reference TRBV12-5 and TRBJ2-1, the full variable domain reads DARVTQTPRHKVTEMGQEVTMRCQPILGHNTVFWYRQTMMQGLELLAYFRNRAPLDDSGMPKDRFSAEMPDATLATLKIQPSEPRDSAVYFCASGRTGHNEQFFGPGTRLTVL.

This clonotype was found many times. The genes are TRBV7-2 and TRBJ2-7, with 9 bases aligning to TRBD2. There are 17 residues in the CDR3. V gave up 1 base and J gave up 3 bases; unmatched junction bases: 10. The germline gives CDR1 SGHTA, CDR2 FQGNSA. CDR3 sequence: CASSLVASGAAYYEQYF. The CDR3, as DNA: TGTGCCAGCAGCTTAGTTGCTAGCGGGGCGGCCTACTACGAGCAGTACTTC.

This clonotype has a count of ten or more. The genes are TRBV5-3 and TRBJ2-3; no definite D call. TRBV5-3 is labeled an ORF, and its function is uncertain. The V end lost 8 bases, the J end lost 4 bases, and 14 bases lay between the germline ends. The CDR3 extends over 13 amino acids. The CDR3 DNA follows: TGTGCCAGCAGTGATAGTGCGGCAGATACGCAGTATTTT. Translation gives CASSDSAADTQYF.

The sample holds many counts of this clonotype. The chain is built from TRBV7-9 and TRBJ1-1; a possible D gene is TRBD1 (6 bases). The V end was cut by 0 bases, the J end by 5 bases, with 16 bases between. Germline values: CDR1 SEHNR, CDR2 FQNEAQ (reference sequence). The CDR3 is 16 residues long. CDR3 in DNA: TGTGCCAGCAGCTTAGCTGGGGGGCGAGCAAGTACTGAAGCTTTCTTT. The encoded protein is CASSLAGGRASTEAFF.